A single sample gave rise to the 28 T cell receptor beta chains below, sequenced in a study of blood T cell dynamics during melanoma immunotherapy. The assay was immunoSEQ multiplex PCR, and TCRdb's table has in-frame clones only and misses some. The sample has some 690 clones; about 71% are singletons. Time point given: week 3, after first cycle of checkpoint inhibitor. The source material was central memory CD8+ T cells from blood, sampled from a patient treated with checkpoint blockade. These receptors all come from a human donor with melanoma.

V usage is TRBV9 and J usage is TRBJ2-4; 14 bases fit TRBD2. The trim removed 0 bases at V and 4 bases at J, leaving 0 bases unmatched. The V gene's germline CDR1 is SGDLS and CDR2 YYNGEE. The CDR3 sequence is 16 residues long. As DNA, the CDR3 is TGTGCCAGCAGCGTAGGACTAGCGGGGGGGAAAAACATTCAGTACTTC. Translating it yields CASSVGLAGGKNIQYF.

The chain is built from TRBV13 and TRBJ2-1, with 7 bases fitting TRBD1. The V gene end was trimmed by 5 bases and the J gene end by 0 bases; junction bases not matched to a gene: 4. The CDR3 length is 15 residues. Germline V gives CDR1 PRHDT, CDR2 FYEKMQ (reference sequence). The CDR3 DNA reads as TGTGCCAGCAGCACACAGGGGAGCTCCTACAATGAGCAGTTCTTC. Protein sequence: CASSTQGSSYNEQFF.

J is TRBJ2-2 and V is TRBV9, with D possibly called TRBD1 or TRBD2 (5 bases each). Deletions cut 4 bases from V and 0 bases from J, with 13 bases between. Germline-derived CDR1 and CDR2 are SGDLS and YYNGEE. The CDR3 contains 16 residues. The CDR3 is CASSPGTISNTGELFF. In DNA, the CDR3 is TGTGCCAGCAGCCCCGGGACGATTTCGAACACCGGGGAGCTGTTTTTT.

The chain employs TRBV15 and TRBJ2-7, with unresolved D. This CDR3 has 14 residues. Trimming took off 0 bases at V and 5 bases at J, with 11 bases between the two ends. CDR1 is LNHNV and CDR2 is YYDKDF in the germline V gene (reference sequence). This CDR3 reads CATSRDFEFHEQYF. CDR3 in DNA: TGTGCCACCAGCAGAGATTTCGAGTTCCACGAGCAGTACTTC.

The chain joins TRBV19 to TRBJ1-2; possibly TRBD1 for D (5 bases). Germline V lookup: CDR1 LNHDA, CDR2 SQIVND (reference sequence). The germline V and J ends were trimmed by 8 bases and 7 bases, with 23 bases remaining between them. The length of the CDR3 is 15 residues. The CDR3 nucleotides read TGTGCCAGTTACGGCCGGGACTCACTTCGGGGTGGCTACACCTTC. Encoded protein: CASYGRDSLRGGYTF.

The rearrangement links TRBV7-6 to TRBJ2-1; TRBD1 aligns across 7 bases. This CDR3 region has 16 residues. The V gene end was trimmed by 5 bases and the J gene end by 5 bases; junction bases not matched to a gene: 12. Germline V gives CDR1 SGHVS, CDR2 FNYEAQ. The CDR3 sequence: CASSHTRWDSNNEQFF. CDR3 nucleotide sequence: TGTGCCAGCAGCCACACGAGATGGGACAGTAACAATGAGCAGTTCTTC.

The chain combines TRBV6-5 with TRBJ1-1, with a possible D match to TRBD1 (5 bases). This CDR3 contains 13 residues. The germline CDR1 and CDR2 sequences are MNHEY and SVGAGI. Trimming cost V 0 bases and J 7 bases, with 9 bases left between them. CDR3 in amino acids: CASSYSQGYEAFF. In nucleotides, the CDR3 is TGTGCCAGCAGTTACTCGCAGGGTTATGAAGCTTTCTTT.

This clone was counted between two and nine times. CDR3 loop: CASSLRDGELFF. For the CDR3, the DNA is TGTGCCAGCAGCTTAAGAGACGGGGAGCTGTTTTTT. The chain combines TRBV7-8 with TRBJ2-2; no reliable D call. This CDR3 is 12 amino acids long. Germline-derived CDR1 and CDR2 are SGHVS and FQNEAQ. V lost 2 bases, J lost 7 bases, and 5 bases lay in between.

The chain carries TRBV18 and TRBJ2-3; a possible D gene is TRBD2 (5 bases). The CDR3 is made up of 17 amino acids. Deletions cut 0 bases from V and 1 base from J, with 14 bases between. Germline CDR1 and CDR2: KGHSH and LQKENI. CDR3 sequence reads: CASSPPREIECTDTQYF. For the CDR3, the DNA is TGTGCCAGCTCACCACCCCGGGAAATAGAATGCACAGATACGCAGTATTTT.

In its sample, this clone was seen a few times. This sequence joins TRBV4-1 and TRBJ1-1, with D unclear. Trimming left V 0 bases short and J 5 bases short, with 22 bases between. Germline-derived CDR1 and CDR2 are MGHRA and YSYEKL. The CDR3 consists of 18 residues. The CDR3 loop reads CASSQDFGVWGGKTEAFF. CDR3 bases: TGCGCCAGCAGCCAAGATTTCGGCGTCTGGGGAGGGAAGACTGAAGCTTTCTTT.

This clone was detected a few times. The V and J genes are TRBV7-9 and TRBJ1-2, with 7 bases identical to TRBD1. This CDR3 region has 17 residues. With 3 bases clipped from V and 2 bases from J, the junction kept 12 bases outside the gene matches. Germline V gives CDR1 SEHNR, CDR2 FQNEAQ (reference sequence). The chain's CDR3 is CASSLTGTAQLNYGYTF. CDR3 DNA: TGTGCCAGCAGCTTGACCGGGACAGCGCAACTAAACTATGGCTACACCTTC.

By its share, this clone is large. The CDR3 DNA reads as TGTGCCAGCAGTTTATCAGCGGGGACCGAGCAGTACTTC. It yields the protein CASSLSAGTEQYF. The rearrangement joins TRBV27 to TRBJ2-7; 7 bases are shared with TRBD2. Looked up from germline, CDR1 is MNHEY and CDR2 is SMNVEV (reference sequence). The CDR3 spans 13 residues. J lost 6 bases, V lost 0 bases, and 2 bases had no gene match.

The chain links TRBV30 to TRBJ2-7, with D possibly being TRBD1 (6 bases). Trimming removed 1 base at V and 0 bases at J, with 7 bases between. CDR3 length: 13 amino acids. Germline V gives CDR1 GTSNPN, CDR2 SVGIG (reference sequence). The CDR3: CAWSGDNSYEQYF. CDR3 sequence (DNA): TGTGCCTGGAGTGGGGACAACTCCTACGAGCAGTACTTC.

The chain employs TRBV6-4 and TRBJ2-1; TRBD1 matches 7 bases. The CDR3 loop spans 14 amino acids. Germline CDR1 is MRHNA and CDR2 is SNTAGT. After removal of 2 bases from V and 6 bases from J, the junction contained 4 bases not matched to a gene. The DNA for the CDR3 is TGTGCCAGCAGTGACGGACAGGTGTCCAATGAGCAGTTCTTC. Translation: CASSDGQVSNEQFF.

V is TRBV6-1 and J is TRBJ2-5, with D possibly TRBD2 on 5 matching bases. The V and J ends lost 8 bases and 4 bases respectively, with 14 bases between them. CDR3 length equals 13 residues. Germline loops: CDR1 MNHNS, CDR2 SASEGT. The CDR3 bases are TGTGCCAGCGACGCGGGCGGCCCAGAGACCCAGTACTTC. It translates to CASDAGGPETQYF.

The chain recombines TRBV11-1 with TRBJ1-2; a possible D gene is TRBD1 (6 bases). With 4 bases removed from V and 4 bases from J, the gap between germline ends came to 19 bases. The CDR3 spans 16 residues. The V gene's germline CDR1 is SGHAT and CDR2 FQDESV (reference sequence). The CDR3: CASSSRQAGKTYGYTF. The CDR3 DNA follows: TGTGCCAGCAGCTCAAGACAGGCTGGAAAGACCTATGGCTACACCTTC. Filled out from reference TRBV11-1 and TRBJ1-2, the complete variable domain reads EAEVAQSPRYKITEKSQAVAFWCDPISGHATLYWYRQILGQGPELLVQFQDESVVDDSQLPKDRFSAERLKGVDSTLKIQPAELGDSAMYLCASSSRQAGKTYGYTFGSGTRLTVV.

V usage is TRBV29-1 and J usage is TRBJ2-2; D not resolved. This CDR3 has 14 amino acids. Germline V gives CDR1 SQVTM, CDR2 ANQGSEA. The germline V and J ends were trimmed by 0 bases and 0 bases, with 5 bases remaining between them. CDR3: CSVEEGTNTGELFF. In DNA form, the CDR3 reads TGCAGCGTTGAAGAGGGGACGAACACCGGGGAGCTGTTTTTT.

The chain links TRBV27 to TRBJ2-2; maybe TRBD2 (7 bases). Per the germline V gene, CDR1 is MNHEY and CDR2 is SMNVEV (reference sequence). This CDR3 contains 15 residues. V was clipped by 7 bases and J by 2 bases, with 14 bases between them. CDR3 in DNA: TGTGCCAGCATCGGAGGGGGGGCAAACACCGGGGAGCTGTTTTTT. Translating it yields CASIGGGANTGELFF.

The chain combines TRBV28 with TRBJ2-5; D is perhaps TRBD1 or TRBD2 (5 bases each). Germline-derived CDR1 and CDR2 are MDHEN and SYDVKM. This CDR3 has 14 residues. V lost 2 bases, J lost 0 bases, and 7 bases lay in between. The CDR3 DNA is TGTGCCAGCAGTTTAGGGACGGACCAAGAGACCCAGTACTTC. Translated, it gives CASSLGTDQETQYF.

The chain is built from TRBV27 and TRBJ2-2; a weak D match, TRBD1 (5 bases). Germline CDR1 and CDR2: MNHEY and SMNVEV (reference sequence). Trimming pared 6 bases from V and 4 bases from J, leaving 12 bases between. The CDR3 is 14 amino acids. CDR3 in amino acids: CASRGPDTTGELFF. CDR3 sequence (DNA): TGTGCCAGCAGAGGCCCGGACACCACCGGGGAGCTGTTTTTT.

This clone has only a few counts. The genes are TRBV6-1 and TRBJ2-7; TRBD2 agrees at 14 bases. Germline V gene lookup returns CDR1 MNHNS and CDR2 SASEGT. This CDR3 contains 15 residues. Germline trimming cut 3 bases from V and 3 bases from J; bases unmatched to any gene: 1. The DNA for the CDR3 is TGTGCCAGCAGTGAGGGACTAGCGGGAGTCTACGAGCAGTACTTC. Residues: CASSEGLAGVYEQYF.

V gene TRBV28 combines with J gene TRBJ2-2; tentatively, D is TRBD2 (5 bases). This CDR3 contains 13 residues. Germline V gene data show CDR1 as MDHEN and CDR2 as SYDVKM. V gave up 3 bases and J gave up 4 bases, with 6 bases separating them. The chain's CDR3 is CASSFGGTGELFF. The CDR3, as DNA: TGTGCCAGCAGTTTTGGAGGCACCGGGGAGCTGTTTTTT.

This clone was counted a single time. Relative to the germline gene, one junction end is altered; a read error may explain this. The rearrangement uses TRBV28 and TRBJ2-1; D is perhaps TRBD2 (5 bases). CDR1 is MDHEN and CDR2 is SYDVKM in the germline V gene. CDR3 length: 11 residues. The CDR3 nucleotides are TGTGCCAGCAGTGACTACGATGAGCAGTTCTTC. Translation gives CASSDYDEQFF.

This clone was counted a single time. The chain links TRBV19 to TRBJ2-5; maybe TRBD1 (7 bases). CDR1 is LNHDA and CDR2 is SQIVND in the germline V gene (reference sequence). This CDR3 is 15 amino acids long. The germline V and J ends were trimmed by 3 bases and 3 bases, with 14 bases remaining between them. The CDR3 bases are TGTGCCAGTAGTATTCAAGCAGGGGGGAAAGAGACCCAGTACTTC. Its translation is CASSIQAGGKETQYF.

The V gene is TRBV27, the J gene TRBJ2-7, with D perhaps matching TRBD1 (6 bases). With 6 bases removed from V and 1 base from J, the gap between germline ends came to 25 bases. The CDR3 sequence is 18 residues long. Germline V gives CDR1 MNHEY, CDR2 SMNVEV (reference sequence). This chain's CDR3 is CASSLSRAAGTLSYEQYF. CDR3 bases: TGTGCCAGCAGCCTTAGTAGGGCCGCCGGGACACTTTCCTACGAGCAGTACTTC.

The chain employs TRBV11-1 and TRBJ2-2; possible D gene TRBD2, 6 bases. V was clipped by 1 base and J by 7 bases, with 7 bases between them. CDR3 length equals 13 residues. Germline values: CDR1 SGHAT, CDR2 FQDESV (reference sequence). CDR3 region: CASSLVGGGELFF. The CDR3 coding sequence is TGTGCCAGCAGCTTAGTCGGGGGCGGGGAGCTGTTTTTT.

The J gene is TRBJ2-7, the V gene TRBV4-1; D gene ambiguous. Trimming took 0 bases from V and 0 from J, leaving 12 bases between them. Germline assignment: CDR1 MGHRA and CDR2 YSYEKL. The CDR3 totals 16 residues. CDR3 sequence (DNA): TGCGCCAGCAGCCAAGAGGGCGGCGAAACCTCCTACGAGCAGTACTTC. Amino acid sequence: CASSQEGGETSYEQYF.

This chain uses TRBV5-6 with TRBJ2-5; TRBD2 matches at 12 bases. Germline V lookup: CDR1 SGHDT, CDR2 YYEEEE. J gave up 7 bases and V 5 bases, and 15 bases lay outside the gene matches. The CDR3 sequence is 17 residues long. Here the CDR3 DNA reads TGTGCCAGCAGTGAAGGGACTAGCGGGTACTCCCCGGGGACCCAGTACTTC. This codes for CASSEGTSGYSPGTQYF.